This T cell receptor (beta chain) was sequenced for a study of shared clonotypes between healthy human individuals. The CDR3 length is 13 residues. Germline V gene sequence: CDR1 SNHLY, CDR2 FYNNEI. Trimming cost V 3 bases and J 1 base, with 6 bases left between them. Profiled with immunoSEQ multiplex PCR; TCRdb holds only in-frame clones, not every one. Here the sample spans some 480,000 clones, less than 80% being singletons. Material for sequencing was PBMCs. V usage is TRBV2 and J usage is TRBJ1-1, with D uncertain. The TCR comes from a woman between 35 and 50 years old in good health. Some clones in this sample may be carry-over from other donors' samples. CDR3 region: CASSELGNTEAFF. The DNA for the CDR3 is TGTGCCAGCAGTGAGCTGGGGAACACTGAAGCTTTCTTT.